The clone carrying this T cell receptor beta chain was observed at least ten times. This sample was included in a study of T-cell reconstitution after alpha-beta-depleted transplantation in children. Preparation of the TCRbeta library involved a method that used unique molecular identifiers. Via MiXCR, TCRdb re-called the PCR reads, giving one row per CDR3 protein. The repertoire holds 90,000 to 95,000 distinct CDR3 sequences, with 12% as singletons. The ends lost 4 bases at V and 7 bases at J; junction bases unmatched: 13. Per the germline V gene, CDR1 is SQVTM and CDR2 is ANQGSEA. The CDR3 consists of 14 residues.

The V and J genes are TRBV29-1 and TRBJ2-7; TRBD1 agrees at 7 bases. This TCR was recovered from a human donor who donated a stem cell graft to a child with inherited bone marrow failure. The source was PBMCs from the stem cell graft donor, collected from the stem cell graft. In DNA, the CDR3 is TGCAGCGTTGTGCCCAGACAGGGTTCGGAGGAGCAGTACTTC. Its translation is CSVVPRQGSEEQYF.